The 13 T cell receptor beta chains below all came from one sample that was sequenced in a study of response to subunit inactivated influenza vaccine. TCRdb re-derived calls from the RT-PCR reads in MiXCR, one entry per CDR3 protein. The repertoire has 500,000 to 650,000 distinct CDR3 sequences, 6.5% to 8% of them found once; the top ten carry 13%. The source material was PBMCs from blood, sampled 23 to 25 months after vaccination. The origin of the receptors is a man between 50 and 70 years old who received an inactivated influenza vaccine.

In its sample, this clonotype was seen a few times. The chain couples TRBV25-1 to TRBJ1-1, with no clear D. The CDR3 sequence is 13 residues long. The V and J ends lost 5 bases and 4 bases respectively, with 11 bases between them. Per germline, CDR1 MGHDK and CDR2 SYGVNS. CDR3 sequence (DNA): TGTGCCAGCAGTCCGACGGGTTTCACTGAAGCTTTCTTT. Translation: CASSPTGFTEAFF.

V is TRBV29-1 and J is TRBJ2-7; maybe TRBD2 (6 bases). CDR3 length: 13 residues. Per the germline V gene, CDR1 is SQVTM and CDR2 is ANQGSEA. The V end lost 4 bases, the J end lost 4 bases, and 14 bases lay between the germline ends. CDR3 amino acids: CSVGGRLGYEQYF. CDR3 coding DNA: TGCAGCGTTGGAGGGAGGTTAGGGTACGAGCAGTACTTC.

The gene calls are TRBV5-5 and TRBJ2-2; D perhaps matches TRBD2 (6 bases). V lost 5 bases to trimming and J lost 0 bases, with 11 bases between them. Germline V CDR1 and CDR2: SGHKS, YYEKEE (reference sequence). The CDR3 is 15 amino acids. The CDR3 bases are TGTGCCAGCAGGGGAGGTCAGTCGAACACCGGGGAGCTGTTTTTT. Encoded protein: CASRGGQSNTGELFF.

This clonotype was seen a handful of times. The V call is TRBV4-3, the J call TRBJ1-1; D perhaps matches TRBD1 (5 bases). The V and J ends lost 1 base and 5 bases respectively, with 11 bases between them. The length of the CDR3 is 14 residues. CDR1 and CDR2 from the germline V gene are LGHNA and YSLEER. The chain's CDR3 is CASSQVTQGTEAFF. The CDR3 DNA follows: TGCGCCAGCAGCCAAGTCACTCAGGGTACTGAAGCTTTCTTT.

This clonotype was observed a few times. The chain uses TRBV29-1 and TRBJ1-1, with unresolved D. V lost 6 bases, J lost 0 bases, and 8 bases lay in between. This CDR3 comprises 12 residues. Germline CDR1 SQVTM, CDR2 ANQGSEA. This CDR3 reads CSVGFLNTEAFF. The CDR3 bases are TGCAGCGTCGGATTTTTGAACACTGAAGCTTTCTTT.

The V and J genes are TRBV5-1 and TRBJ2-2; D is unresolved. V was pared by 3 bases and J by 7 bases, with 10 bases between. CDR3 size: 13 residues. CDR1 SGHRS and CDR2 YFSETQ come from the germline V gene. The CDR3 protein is CASSSLGDGELFF. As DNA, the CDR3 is TGCGCCAGCAGCTCGCTGGGTGACGGGGAGCTGTTTTTT.

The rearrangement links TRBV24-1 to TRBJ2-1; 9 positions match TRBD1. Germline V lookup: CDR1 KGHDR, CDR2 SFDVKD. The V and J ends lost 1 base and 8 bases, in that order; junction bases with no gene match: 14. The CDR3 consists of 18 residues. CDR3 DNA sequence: TGTGCCACCAGTGATTTTACACCGGGACAGGGTTCTAGGGATGAGCAGTTCTTC. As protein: CATSDFTPGQGSRDEQFF.

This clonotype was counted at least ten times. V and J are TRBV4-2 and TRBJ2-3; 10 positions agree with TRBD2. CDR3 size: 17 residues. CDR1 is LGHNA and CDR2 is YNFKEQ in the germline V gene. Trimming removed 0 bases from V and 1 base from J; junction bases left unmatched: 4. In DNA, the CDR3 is TGTGCCAGCAGCCAAGATTGGACTAGCGGCCGCACAGATACGCAGTATTTT. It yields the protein CASSQDWTSGRTDTQYF.

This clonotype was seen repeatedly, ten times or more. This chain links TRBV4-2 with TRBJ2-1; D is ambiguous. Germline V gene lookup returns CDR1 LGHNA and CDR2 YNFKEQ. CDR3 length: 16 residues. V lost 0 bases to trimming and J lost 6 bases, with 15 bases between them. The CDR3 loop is CASSQDSAPPLNEQFF. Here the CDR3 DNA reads TGTGCCAGCAGCCAAGATTCAGCCCCCCCACTCAATGAGCAGTTCTTC.

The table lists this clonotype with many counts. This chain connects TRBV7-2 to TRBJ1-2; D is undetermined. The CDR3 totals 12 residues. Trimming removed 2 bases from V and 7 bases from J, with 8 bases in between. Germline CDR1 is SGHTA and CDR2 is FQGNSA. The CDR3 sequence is CASSLRAGGYTF. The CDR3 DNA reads TGTGCCAGCAGCTTACGGGCGGGTGGCTACACCTTC.

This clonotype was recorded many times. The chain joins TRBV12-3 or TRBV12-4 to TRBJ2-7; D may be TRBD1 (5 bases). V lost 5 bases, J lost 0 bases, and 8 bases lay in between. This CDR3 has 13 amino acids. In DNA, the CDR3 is TGTGCCAGCAGTAGACAGAGCTCCTACGAGCAGTACTTC. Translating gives CASSRQSSYEQYF.

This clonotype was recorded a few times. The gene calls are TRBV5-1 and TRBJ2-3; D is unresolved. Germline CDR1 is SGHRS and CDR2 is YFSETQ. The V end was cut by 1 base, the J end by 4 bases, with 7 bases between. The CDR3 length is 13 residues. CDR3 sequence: CASSLPLADTQYF. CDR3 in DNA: TGCGCCAGCAGCTTGCCCTTGGCAGATACGCAGTATTTT.

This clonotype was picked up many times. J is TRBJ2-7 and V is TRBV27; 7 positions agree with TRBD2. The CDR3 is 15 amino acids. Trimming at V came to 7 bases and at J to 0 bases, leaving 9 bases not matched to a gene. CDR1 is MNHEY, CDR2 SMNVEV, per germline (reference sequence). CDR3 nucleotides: TGTGCCAGCAAGTTGCGGGAGTCGCCCTCCTACGAGCAGTACTTC. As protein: CASKLRESPSYEQYF.